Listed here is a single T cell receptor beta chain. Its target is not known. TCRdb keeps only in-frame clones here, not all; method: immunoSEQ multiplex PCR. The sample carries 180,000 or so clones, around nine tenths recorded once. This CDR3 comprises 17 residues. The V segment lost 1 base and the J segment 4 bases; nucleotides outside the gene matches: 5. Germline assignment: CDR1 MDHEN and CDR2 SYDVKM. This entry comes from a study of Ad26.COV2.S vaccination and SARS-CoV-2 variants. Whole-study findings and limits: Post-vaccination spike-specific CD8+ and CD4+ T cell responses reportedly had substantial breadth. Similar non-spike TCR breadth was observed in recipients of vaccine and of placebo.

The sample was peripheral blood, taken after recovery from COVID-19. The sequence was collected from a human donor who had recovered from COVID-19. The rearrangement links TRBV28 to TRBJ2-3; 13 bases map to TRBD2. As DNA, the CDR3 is TGTGCCAGCAGTTTATACGAGGGACTAGCGGGGTCAGATACGCAGTATTTT. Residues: CASSLYEGLAGSDTQYF.